Each of the 7 T cell receptor beta chains below was sequenced from the same sample in a study of T cells in Graves' hyperthyroidism and ophthalmopathy (dated 2019 in TCRdb). The library came from multiplex PCR. This sample was sequenced with an Illumina HiSeq 2000. The TCR beta CDR3 regions were amplified from RNA transcripts. The TCR CDR3 was subjected to a first round of RT-PCR using the HTBI primer set and the Qiagen OneStep RT-PCR kit. TCRdb reprocessing: public reads trimmed at Q25 with fastp, clones called with MiXCR, in-frame beta chains kept. Merged by CDR3 protein, the rows form single entries marked with the most common genes and DNA. Within this sample are some 600,000 distinct CDR3 sequences, with 14% of them counted one time only. The leading ten clones occupy 4.5% to 6% of the sample. The sequenced material came from blood. The origin of the receptors is a woman aged 25 to 39 with Graves' hyperthyroidism that later progressed to Graves' ophthalmopathy.

This clonotype has a handful of counts. This chain links TRBV20-1 with TRBJ2-1, with D uncertain. In germline, CDR1 is DFQATT, CDR2 SNEGSKA (reference sequence). The V gene lost 1 base and the J gene lost 6 bases, with 19 bases spanning the gap. The CDR3 covers 16 residues. Written as DNA, the CDR3 is TGCAGTGCTAGAGGGATAGAGTTTACTGGTGGCAATGAGCAGTTCTTC. Translated, it gives CSARGIEFTGGNEQFF.

This clonotype was recorded many times. The chain carries TRBV19 and TRBJ2-5; no firm D call. The CDR3 is 13 residues long. V lost 4 bases and J 3 bases, leaving 9 bases between the germline ends. Germline V gene lookup returns CDR1 LNHDA and CDR2 SQIVND (reference sequence). The CDR3 sequence is CASSRAVEETQYF. CDR3 in DNA: TGTGCCAGTAGTAGGGCAGTCGAAGAGACCCAGTACTTC.

This clonotype was observed at least ten times. V is TRBV20-1 and J is TRBJ1-1; D gene unclear. CDR1 is DFQATT, CDR2 SNEGSKA, per germline (reference sequence). V lost 0 bases and J lost 7, with 9 bases in between. The CDR3 consists of 12 residues. CDR3 DNA: TGCAGTGCTAGAGATATGGGGTTTGAAGCTTTCTTT. Protein: CSARDMGFEAFF.

At least ten counts were recorded for this clonotype. This rearrangement joins TRBV19 to TRBJ1-3; TRBD1 might be the D (5 bases). Trimming stripped 7 bases from V and 0 bases from J, with 16 bases between. The CDR3 length is 16 residues. Per germline, CDR1 LNHDA and CDR2 SQIVND (reference sequence). In DNA, the CDR3 is TGTGCCAGTACTCCGGGACCGAGCGACTCTGGAAACACCATATATTTT. This encodes CASTPGPSDSGNTIYF.

This clonotype was recorded at least ten times. The gene calls are TRBV2 and TRBJ2-7; no definite D call. The CDR3 runs to 12 residues. Germline CDR1 and CDR2: SNHLY and FYNNEI. Trimming took 1 base from V and 3 from J, leaving 4 bases between them. CDR3 coding DNA: TGTGCCAGCAGTGAAGGAAGCTACGAGCAGTACTTC. This translates into CASSEGSYEQYF.

This clonotype appeared many times. This sequence joins TRBV15 and TRBJ2-7; a weak D match, TRBD2 (5 bases). This CDR3 contains 15 residues. Germline lookup yields CDR1 LNHNV and CDR2 YYDKDF (reference sequence). The V end was cut by 0 bases, the J end by 8 bases, with 17 bases between. The CDR3 here is CATSRDSSGIGKQYF. In nucleotides, the CDR3 is TGTGCCACCAGCAGAGATAGTAGTGGCATCGGGAAGCAGTACTTC.

As to this clonotype: The junction differs from germline at one of its ends, possibly a read error. This sequence joins TRBV19 and TRBJ1-1; 7 bases are shared with TRBD1. This CDR3 is 13 amino acids long. Germline loops: CDR1 LNHDA, CDR2 SQIVND (reference sequence). The chain's CDR3 is CASSMGQNTKAFF. In DNA form, the CDR3 reads TGTGCCAGTAGTATGGGACAGAACACTAAAGCTTTCTTT. Looking up the rest from reference TRBV19 and TRBJ1-1 gives the full variable domain: DGGITQSPKYLFRKEGQNVTLSCEQNLNHDAMYWYRQDPGQGLRLIYYSQIVNDFQKGDIAEGYSVSREKKESFPLTVTSAQKNPTAFYLCASSMGQNTKAFFGQGTRLTVV.